Listed below are T cell receptor beta chains from one sample, sequenced in a study of T cell repertoires in cytomegalovirus infection. Via MiXCR, TCRdb re-called the reads, giving one row per CDR3 protein. There are 300,000 or so distinct CDR3 sequences in the sample; approximately 25% occur only once, and 10% to 15% lies in the top ten. Antigens of these TCRs are unknown. Material: cultured PBMCs, obtained from culture after CMV antigen stimulation. All receptors come from a human donor in good health (CMV status not recorded). Some clones in this sample may be carry-over from other donors' samples. The CDR3 runs from the conserved cysteine through the conserved F or W. Clone size is not always given. Where it is, it says once, few, many or a class for expanded clones.

size	V	J	CDR3
few	TRBV24-1	TRBJ1-1	CATSRSVNTEAFF
few	TRBV20-1	TRBJ2-1	CSAGTSGRSNEQFF
few	TRBV7-3	TRBJ2-3	CASTSRLAGADTQYF
NA	TRBV24-1	TRBJ1-1	CATSGYTTSGHTEAFF
NA	TRBV12-3/TRBV12-4	TRBJ2-1	CASTLLAQGNEQFF
many	TRBV7-6	TRBJ2-3	CASSLLQARGGTDTQYF
NA	TRBV6-2/TRBV6-3	TRBJ2-5	CASSYISASGFQETQYF
NA	TRBV10-3	TRBJ2-7	CAISEIGGNGEQYF
NA	TRBV30	TRBJ2-1	CAWSLDYEYNEQFF
NA	TRBV6-6	TRBJ2-1	CASSTGGAGGNEQFF
few	TRBV28	TRBJ1-5	CATLSGNQPQHF
NA	TRBV4-1	TRBJ2-7	CASSQRTGVEQYF
NA	TRBV19	TRBJ1-4	CASSIVAGAHEKLFF
few	TRBV19	TRBJ1-1	CASSAQGNTEAFF